The rows below give T cell receptor beta chains drawn from one sample of a study of cytomegalovirus exposure and HLA in healthy donors. The repertoire was sequenced with immunoSEQ multiplex PCR; TCRdb's copy has only in-frame clones and lacks some. In the table there are fewer than 150,000 clones, just under 85% of which are singletons. Input material: PBMCs. Receptor source: a man aged 40-50 years in good health and CMV-seropositive. CDR3s leave out the opening cysteine and the closing phenylalanine or tryptophan. Fields, in order: J gene, clone size, V gene, CDR3 protein. A row's size may be missing; if present it is once, few, many or a size class.

>TRBJ2-5|once|TRBV4-1
ASSQAGWGQETQY
>TRBJ2-3|.|TRBV5-1
ASRIAGFSTDTQY
>TRBJ1-1|few|TRBV19
ASSTADKGMTEAF
>TRBJ1-3|.|TRBV5-4
ASSRDGGASGNTIY
>TRBJ1-5|once|TRBV19
ASKKGGDQPQH
>TRBJ1-1|.|TRBV30
AWRFMNTEAF
>TRBJ1-1|once|TRBV27
ASSRLGGVNTEAF
>TRBJ2-7|few|TRBV11-2
ASSFGTGIYEQY
>TRBJ2-5|.|TRBV7-9
SSSQESQETQY
>TRBJ1-1|.|TRBV6-5
ASSPGHGLNTEAF
>TRBJ2-7|.|TRBV7-9
ASSLRGGLPNEQY
>TRBJ1-5|.|TRBV5-1
ASSLFETGGNQPQH
>TRBJ2-4|once|TRBV7-2
ASASGSEVQY
>TRBJ1-6|.|TRBV30
AWSVRGTGGRSLH
>TRBJ2-7|.|TRBV11-3
ASSPGQGAGAGEQY
>TRBJ2-7|.|TRBV7-9
ASILRRSPRCEQY